This section outlines one TCR beta chain sequence together with its context. This sample was included in a study of blood T cell repertoires in COVID-19. Deletions cut 5 bases from V and 5 bases from J, with 7 bases between. The CDR3 covers 11 residues. Per germline, CDR1 SGHRS and CDR2 YFSETQ. How the authors handled the data: Amplification of reference gene primers was used by the study to estimate nucleated cell counts. The method was immunoSEQ multiplex PCR; TCRdb's version includes in-frame clones alone and lacks a portion of them. The V and J calls and clone size are taken from that table; D and trimming were inferred from the DNA. The table has 150,000 to 200,000 clones, 85% to 90% seen once.

The specimen was peripheral blood. The origin of this receptor is a man aged 18 to 35 with active or convalescent COVID-19. The V call is TRBV5-1, the J call TRBJ2-5; the D gene is possibly TRBD1 (5 bases). The CDR3 here is CASRGRETQYF. CDR3 nucleotide sequence: TGCGCCAGCAGGGGGCGCGAGACCCAGTACTTC.